This T cell receptor beta chain came from a study of CD4 T cells in relation to SARS-CoV-2 and coronaviruses. Study context: TCR beta CDR3s were sequenced after roughly ten-day antigen culture of PBMCs. Study-wide results and limits: No crossreactivity against non-spike viral proteins was tested here.

With regard to this clone: Its target is unknown.

The V segment lost 4 bases and the J segment 3 bases; nucleotides outside the gene matches: 8. The CDR3 is 17 residues long. CDR1 is LNHDA and CDR2 is SQIVND in the germline V gene (reference sequence). Unexposed donor CD4+ T cells date from 2011-2018, before the COVID-19 pandemic. The cells were cultured for 10 days before CD4+ T cells were isolated. Cultures held some 1.8 million PBMCs per well with around 9.7 IU/ml IL-2. The table came from immunoSEQ multiplex PCR; TCRdb's copy has only in-frame clones and leaves some out. The sample lists about 21,000 clones; more than 70% were seen once. The chain couples TRBV19 to TRBJ2-6; 8 bases fit TRBD2. The sequence was obtained from a human donor in good health. Sequencing was performed on CD4+ T cells from PBMCs, cultured in vitro. CDR3 loop: CASSTGGAGLGANVLTF. The CDR3 DNA follows: TGTGCCAGTAGTACCGGGGGGGCGGGACTTGGGGCCAACGTCCTGACTTTC. Drawing the rest from reference TRBV19 and TRBJ2-6, the complete variable domain is DGGITQSPKYLFRKEGQNVTLSCEQNLNHDAMYWYRQDPGQGLRLIYYSQIVNDFQKGDIAEGYSVSREKKESFPLTVTSAQKNPTAFYLCASSTGGAGLGANVLTFGAGSRLTVL.